Below, one T cell receptor beta chain is given with its context. Its target is not known. These data are taken from a study of T cell repertoires in cytomegalovirus infection. At the level of the study: Public signatures in TCR beta pointed to CMV infection and matching HLA type.

Study-wide findings and caveats: In two of eight donors, the top clonotype was HLA-C-restricted CMV-specific.

TCRdb processed the reads anew with MiXCR; each CDR3 protein has one entry. Of about 450,000 distinct CDR3 sequences listed, roughly a third are singletons. Trimming removed 8 bases from V and 2 bases from J; junction bases left unmatched: 9. The CDR3 sequence is 15 residues long. Germline values: CDR1 MNHEY, CDR2 SVGEGT. V gene TRBV6-2 or TRBV6-3 combines with J gene TRBJ1-2, with 9 positions matching TRBD1. Sample: PBMCs. The receptor was isolated from a human donor in good health (CMV status not recorded). Some clones in this sample may be carry-over from other donors' samples. The CDR3 sequence: CASAPPDRGNYGYTF. The CDR3 DNA reads TGTGCCAGCGCCCCCCCGGACAGGGGAAACTATGGCTACACCTTC.